A selection of T cell receptor beta chains follows, all from one sample in a study of OX40 agonist ivuxolimab in advanced cancers. Profiled with immunoSEQ multiplex PCR; TCRdb holds only in-frame clones, not every one. The sample lists 65,000 or so clones; approximately 86% were seen once. The sequencing used CD4+ or CD8+ T cells sorted from blood, collected in a trial of the OX40 agonist ivuxolimab. These receptors were collected from an adult with an advanced solid tumor such as melanoma, head and neck, liver or kidney cancer. CDR3s include the opening cysteine and the closing phenylalanine or tryptophan. A D gene is named only where the DNA matches it firmly.

d_call	v_call	j_call	cdr3_aa	cdr3_nt
-	TRBV7-2	TRBJ2-7	CASTSGPTFNEQYF	TGTGCCAGCACTTCTGGGCCTACCTTCAACGAGCAGTACTTC
-	TRBV27	TRBJ2-1	CASSFGRDEQFF	TGTGCCAGCAGTTTCGGGCGGGATGAGCAGTTCTTC
TRBD1	TRBV5-6	TRBJ2-5	CASSLVGDSQETQYF	TGTGCCAGCAGCTTGGTAGGGGACAGCCAAGAGACCCAGTACTTC
-	TRBV4-1	TRBJ1-5	CASSQGQSYQPQHF	TGCGCCAGCAGCCAAGGTCAATCCTATCAGCCCCAGCATTTT
TRBD1	TRBV6-6	TRBJ2-2	CASSSRQGQPGELFF	TGTGCCAGCAGTTCGAGACAGGGGCAACCCGGGGAGCTGTTTTTT
TRBD1	TRBV5-6	TRBJ2-3	CASSLALDRVRTDTQYF	TGTGCCAGCAGCTTGGCCTTGGACAGGGTTCGCACAGATACGCAGTATTTT
-	TRBV4-3	TRBJ1-2	CASSQEEPGHLGLYGYTF	TGCGCCAGCAGCCAAGAGGAACCGGGACACCTAGGCCTCTATGGCTACACCTTC
-	TRBV7-9	TRBJ1-1	CASSINTEAFF	TGTGCCAGCAGCATCAACACTGAAGCTTTCTTT
TRBD1	TRBV7-9	TRBJ2-2	CASSSTGGDTGELFF	TGTGCCAGCAGCTCGACAGGGGGGGACACCGGGGAGCTGTTTTTT
-	TRBV30	TRBJ2-7	CAWSVPGVEQYF	TGTGCCTGGAGTGTACCCGGGGTCGAGCAGTACTTC
-	TRBV7-6	TRBJ2-1	CASSSASFNEQFF	TGTGCCAGCAGCTCAGCGAGCTTCAATGAGCAGTTCTTC
TRBD1	TRBV11-2	TRBJ2-7	CASSLGTGRHYEQYF	TGTGCCAGCAGCTTAGGGACAGGGAGACACTACGAGCAGTACTTC
TRBD2	TRBV5-4	TRBJ2-3	CASSVLLAGSTDTQYF	TGTGCCAGCAGCGTGCTACTAGCGGGAAGCACAGATACGCAGTATTTT
-	TRBV4-2	TRBJ2-1	CASGHNGSPYNEQFF	TGTGCCAGCGGCCATAACGGGTCACCCTACAATGAGCAGTTCTTC
-	TRBV18	TRBJ2-7	CASSLTQVSSYEQYF	TGTGCCAGCTCCCTAACACAGGTTTCTTCCTACGAGCAGTACTTC
-	TRBV15	TRBJ1-2	CATSRAYGGDYGYTF	TGTGCCACCAGCAGAGCCTATGGGGGAGACTATGGCTACACCTTC
TRBD2	TRBV15	TRBJ2-2	CATSRELAGDTGELFF	TGTGCCACCAGCAGAGAACTAGCGGGGGACACCGGGGAGCTGTTTTTT
-	TRBV6-6	TRBJ2-3	CASTRRTQSTDTQYF	TGTGCCAGCACCCGACGGACACAAAGCACAGATACGCAGTATTTT
TRBD1	TRBV6-5	TRBJ1-5	CASSSGQEGQPQHF	TGTGCCAGCAGTTCGGGACAGGAGGGACAGCCCCAGCATTTT
-	TRBV2	TRBJ2-6	CASTPHQVRSGANVLTF	TGTGCCAGCACTCCCCACCAGGTTCGGTCTGGGGCCAACGTCCTGACTTTC
-	TRBV4-3	TRBJ1-5	CASSRRCWRDMGILDQPQHF	TGCGCCAGCAGCAGGCGTTGTTGGCGCGACATGGGAATCCTGGATCAGCCCCAGCATTTT
TRBD1	TRBV11-3	TRBJ2-7	CASSLDRGSYEQYF	TGTGCCAGCAGCTTGGACAGGGGTTCCTACGAGCAGTACTTC
-	TRBV5-1	TRBJ2-1	CASSLAEYLEQFF	TGCGCCAGCAGCTTGGCCGAGTACCTTGAGCAGTTCTTC
TRBD2	TRBV15	TRBJ2-7	CATSRRTSGIYEQYF	TGTGCCACCAGCAGACGGACTAGCGGGATCTACGAGCAGTACTTC
-	TRBV6-4	TRBJ2-7	CASSFKPYEQYF	TGTGCCAGCAGTTTCAAGCCCTACGAGCAGTACTTC
-	TRBV6-5	TRBJ2-7	CASIRAENLYEQYF	TGTGCCAGCATCCGGGCTGAGAATCTCTACGAGCAGTACTTC
-	TRBV7-3	TRBJ2-1	CASSLTPRLPYNEQFF	TGTGCCAGCAGCTTAACACCTAGACTTCCCTACAATGAGCAGTTCTTC
-	TRBV7-9	TRBJ2-7	CASSSPDRMNNEQYF	TGTGCCAGCAGCTCCCCCGACAGGATGAACAACGAGCAGTACTTC
TRBD2	TRBV7-2	TRBJ2-3	CASSWESGEGDTQYF	TGTGCCAGCAGCTGGGAGAGCGGGGAGGGGGATACGCAGTATTTT
-	TRBV13	TRBJ2-2	CASSFGREASGELFF	TGTGCCAGCAGCTTCGGCAGGGAGGCGAGCGGGGAGCTGTTTTTT
-	TRBV5-1	TRBJ2-1	CASSFVVGVSSYNEQFF	TGCGCCAGCAGCTTCGTAGTGGGAGTTAGCTCCTACAATGAGCAGTTCTTC